This T cell receptor beta chain was captured in a study of blood T cell repertoires in COVID-19 (dated by TCRdb to 2020 to 2022). At the level of the whole study: Collaborator samples came from the United States, Italy and Spain and covered acute and convalescent phases of COVID-19. The repertoires were released in a freely available public database meant as a resource for research on the immune response to SARS-CoV-2. The prospective study material was composed of cDNA or gDNA derived from T cells, B-cell-depleted T cells, or PBMCs. The samples were drawn from the first 160 participants of the ongoing ImmuneRACE study and from about 1,200 subjects provided by 6 global collaborators. Nearly every sample came with metadata listing a de-identified subject ID, COVID-19 status, age in years and sex. The dataset comprised deeply sampled blood TCRbeta repertoires from subjects exposed to, actively infected with, or recovered from COVID-19. Where available, HLA class I and class II types were taken from metadata supplied by the sample provider and were not determined by assay-based typing.

On this clone itself: Its binding antigen is unknown. No much larger clonotype is one base removed from it; base qualities were not supplied.

The germline V gene encodes CDR1 MNHEY and CDR2 SVGAGI. Measured from the cysteine to the phenylalanine, the CDR3 is 15 residues long. Of all the DNA, just the CDR3 is kept, 45 bases in frame from base 1. V loses 2 bases, J loses 2 bases, and the germline ends lie 13 bases apart. The investigation overall reported the following: How much clinical and demographic metadata was included differed by source and by participant, and the metadata was provided uncurated.

Collaborating institutions collected whole blood in K2EDTA tubes following their own protocols. For TCRbeta analysis, collaborators shipped samples as frozen whole blood, isolated PBMCs, or DNA extracted from either of those sample types. TCRbeta CDR3 regions were amplified from genomic DNA by means of the immunoSEQ Assay, a bias-controlled multiplex PCR. Regarding the original processing steps: Within the assay, amplification of reference gene primers was used to estimate how many nucleated cells each sample contained. To quantify the absolute abundance of each unique TCRbeta CDR3 rearrangement, sequence reads were collapsed and filtered. For each sample, productive Simpson clonality was calculated by taking the square root of Simpson's diversity index across productive rearrangements. What TCRdb holds here is the immuneACCESS table cut down to in-frame rearrangements. Part of the clones is not present; checked against another copy, under half of the missing clones reflect an unresolved V gene, and the others are unexplained. Clonal size and the V and J genes are those of that table, whereas D and trimming came from the DNA. Across this sample there are about 490,000 clones, with roughly 88% seen only once. Clones ranked in the top ten supply roughly 3.2% of the sample.

The chain is made from TRBV6-5 and TRBJ2-7; a tentative D match to TRBD1 spans 6 bases. The specimen was peripheral blood. This clonotype originated in a human donor in a cohort sampled during active COVID-19. CDR3 region: CASSYGDTLAYEQYF. The DNA sequence follows: TGTGCCAGCAGTTACGGGGACACCCTCGCCTACGAGCAGTACTTC.